The source of this TCR beta chain is a study of OX40 agonist ivuxolimab in advanced cancers. Regarding the research as a whole: Ivuxolimab was an agonistic, fully human IgG2 monoclonal antibody directed against OX40 (CD134), a costimulatory receptor. In the dose-escalation cohort, about four fifths of patients were male, and the mean age was 60 years with a range of roughly 20 to 80. The paper reports the monotherapy dose-escalation portion (N of about 50 patients) of the phase I ivuxolimab trial. Among the roughly 50 dose-escalation patients, around 20 had hepatocellular carcinoma, 15 or so melanoma, 9 renal cell carcinoma and 9 head and neck cancer. Partial responses were achieved by three dose-escalation patients, of whom one had hepatocellular carcinoma and two had cutaneous melanoma. Patients were allowed to have had prior anti-PD-1, anti-PD-L1 or anti-CTLA-4 therapy, and around 40% of the dose-escalation patients had previously received checkpoint inhibitors. Intravenous ivuxolimab was administered to patients every 2 weeks at six dose levels: 0.01, 0.1, 0.3, 1.5, 3 and 10 mg/kg. The point of sequencing TCRbeta in the periphery was to test whether ivuxolimab changed TCR sequence diversity and drove clonal T-cell expansion.

The trial excluded patients who had a history of autoimmune disease or were on systemic immunosuppression. In every dose cohort, peripheral blood was drawn for TCR sequencing at baseline, cycle 4 day 1, and cycle 7 day 1. The samples were taken from a phase I, first-in-human, multicenter, open-label dose-escalation trial of ivuxolimab. Adults with locally advanced or metastatic melanoma, renal cell, hepatocellular, or head and neck squamous cell carcinoma were enrolled in the trial. CD4+ and CD8+ T cells were sorted separately from peripheral blood before TCR sequencing. A word on this clone: Its antigen is unknown. No much larger clonotype is one base removed from it; base qualities were not supplied.

There are 15 amino acids in the CDR3, from cysteine to phenylalanine inclusive. Solely the CDR3 DNA is kept, with 45 bases framed from the first base. The junction carries 17 bases between V and J, which are trimmed by 4 bases and 4 bases respectively. According to the germline V gene, CDR1 reads SGHDT and CDR2 reads YYEEEE. For sequencing of the TCRbeta CDR3 region, genomic DNA was extracted from the sorted cells. TCRbeta CDR3 regions were sequenced using the immunoSEQ Assay. TCRdb re-hosts the immuneACCESS table, in-frame sequences only. Its copies lack some clones; in the studies checked, an unresolved V gene accounts for under half of them, and the cause for the rest is not known. In this sample the table shows about 72,000 clones, approximately 84% of which occur a single time. The ten largest clones represent 5% of the sample. Broader findings and caveats from the paper: Partial responders in the 0.1-3.0 mg/kg groups had among the lowest normalized peripheral clonal expansion, especially among CD8+ T cells. After ivuxolimab, CD8+ T cells had more expanded clones than CD4+ T cells on average. Which antigens the clonally expanded peripheral T cells were specific for was not determined. Low levels of normalized T-cell clonal expansion were also seen in some patients who did not respond. At doses from 0.1 to 3.0 mg/kg, clonal expansion was seen in both CD4+ and CD8+ blood T cells between baseline and week 6.

The chain links TRBV5-6 with TRBJ1-2; possibly the D gene is TRBD1, per 5 matching bases. The specimen was CD4+ or CD8+ T cells sorted from blood, collected in a trial of the OX40 agonist ivuxolimab. The receptor was derived from an adult with an advanced solid tumor such as melanoma, head and neck, liver or kidney cancer. The DNA reads TGTGCCAGCAGCGCGGGGACGTCCCATCGCTATGGCTACACCTTC. Its protein is CASSAGTSHRYGYTF.